This TCR beta chain was retrieved from a study of blood T cells in healthy people across ages. Of note for this clonotype: The target antigen is unknown.

Primed by a sample-barcoded 5' primer and a J-beta primer mix, a second PCR proceeded for 7 to 11 cycles. TCRdb used MiXCR to reprocess the 5' RACE reads, holding one entry per CDR3 protein. The table lists around 800,000 distinct CDR3 sequences, approximately 24% of them singletons. Findings and limits, study-wide: Diversity of TCR beta per million T cells declined in a roughly linear way with age. Higher diversity, along with more naive CD4+ cells, distinguished long-lived donors from aged donors.

These data were likewise used in another study, on T cells of mothers and their children. This second study notes: The overlap seen between related mothers and children slightly exceeded that of unrelated pairs, though not significantly.

Sequenced material: blood. This receptor was obtained from a boy aged 5-17 years in good health.

The CDR3 loop reads CASIREAAETQYF. The CDR3 DNA sequence: TGTGCCAGCATCCGAGAGGCGGCGGAGACCCAGTACTTC. This chain joins TRBV3-1 and TRBJ2-5; no reliable D call. The CDR3 covers 13 residues. The germline V gene has CDR1 LGHDT and CDR2 YNNKEL (reference sequence). V was trimmed by 7 bases and J by 5 bases, leaving 14 bases between them.